A single sample gave rise to the 20 T cell receptor beta chains below, sequenced in a study of blood T cell repertoires in COVID-19. The repertoire was sequenced with immunoSEQ multiplex PCR; TCRdb's copy has only in-frame clones and lacks some. The sample lists around 62,000 clones, about 88% occurring once. Specimen: peripheral blood. Receptors were obtained from a woman aged 55-75 years with COVID-19, enrolled during active disease.

This clone has more than one count but fewer than ten. This specimen includes other DNA sequences encoding the same CDR3. This rearrangement joins TRBV5-1 to TRBJ1-2; 8 bases fit TRBD1. The V gene's germline CDR1 is SGHRS and CDR2 YFSETQ. The CDR3 loop spans 14 amino acids. The J segment lost 2 bases and the V segment lost 0 bases, leaving 0 bases of the junction unmatched. The DNA for the CDR3 is TGCGCCAGCAGCTTGGGACAGGGGAACTATGGCTACACCTTC. Translating it yields CASSLGQGNYGYTF.

This clone was seen a few times. The chain employs TRBV7-9 and TRBJ1-5; D not certain. Trimming cost V 4 bases and J 2 bases, with 9 bases left between them. Germline loops: CDR1 SEHNR, CDR2 FQNEAQ (reference sequence). This CDR3 contains 14 residues. CDR3 region: CASSSDWGNQPQHF. The CDR3 DNA reads TGTGCCAGCAGCTCGGACTGGGGCAATCAGCCCCAGCATTTT. Full variable domain (missing parts from reference TRBV7-9 and TRBJ1-5): DTGVSQNPRHKITKRGQNVTFRCDPISEHNRLYWYRQTLGQGPEFLTYFQNEAQLEKSRLLSDRFSAERPKGSFSTLEIQRTEQGDSAMYLCASSSDWGNQPQHFGDGTRLSIL.

This chain joins TRBV6-5 and TRBJ1-2; a weak D match, TRBD1 (5 bases). CDR3 length: 15 amino acids. Germline CDR1 reads MNHEY; CDR2 reads SVGAGI. The CDR3 DNA sequence: TGTGCAATCTGGGGGGGGGTAGCGGCTAACTATGGCTACACCTTC. It encodes CAIWGGVAANYGYTF.

This chain links TRBV5-1 with TRBJ2-2; D not certain. The CDR3 covers 16 residues. Per germline, CDR1 SGHRS and CDR2 YFSETQ. Between the trimmed V and J ends, which lost 0 bases and 0 bases, there was a span of 9 bases. The chain's CDR3 is CASSLDSLSNTGELFF. In nucleotides, the CDR3 is TGCGCCAGCAGCTTGGACAGTCTTTCGAACACCGGGGAGCTGTTTTTT.

Only one count was recorded for this clone. The V call is TRBV3-1 (or the pseudogene TRBV3-2), the J call TRBJ2-1; 7 bases line up with TRBD1. This CDR3 contains 16 residues. Germline loops: CDR1 LGHDT, CDR2 YNNKEL (reference sequence). V gave up 3 bases and J gave up 7 bases; unmatched junction bases: 12. CDR3 region: CASSHLWDSLKNEQFF. The CDR3 coding sequence is TGTGCCAGCAGCCATCTTTGGGACAGCTTAAAAAATGAGCAGTTCTTC.

The rearrangement links TRBV20-1 to TRBJ1-1, with a weak D call TRBD1 (6 bases). Trimming pared 6 bases from V and 9 bases from J, leaving 14 bases between. CDR3 size: 11 residues. Germline lookup yields CDR1 DFQATT and CDR2 SNEGSKA (reference sequence). The CDR3 nucleotides read TGCAGTGCCCCACAGGGTCGAAAAGCTTTCTTT. This encodes CSAPQGRKAFF.

The gene calls are TRBV28 and TRBJ2-2; no clear D. The CDR3 has 17 residues. Germline CDR1 reads MDHEN; CDR2 reads SYDVKM. V was pared by 2 bases and J by 4 bases, with 17 bases between. CDR3 protein: CASSLRPLTGSTGELFF. CDR3 coding DNA: TGTGCCAGCAGTTTACGACCCCTTACCGGGTCCACCGGGGAGCTGTTTTTT.

This clone was recorded only once. This chain uses TRBV7-8 with TRBJ1-3, with 8 bases lining up with TRBD1. Germline V gives CDR1 SGHVS, CDR2 FQNEAQ. V lost 5 bases and J lost 2; bases outside the gene matches: 11. The CDR3 has 17 amino acids. CDR3: CASSARQGSYPGNTIYF. The CDR3 DNA reads as TGTGCCAGCAGCGCCAGACAGGGGTCCTACCCTGGAAACACCATATATTTT.

The chain carries TRBV6-2 or TRBV6-3 and TRBJ1-2; D is possibly TRBD1 (6 bases). The CDR3 extends over 13 amino acids. V lost 2 bases to trimming and J lost 3 bases, with 7 bases between them. Germline assignment: CDR1 MNHEY and CDR2 SVGEGT. CDR3 loop: CASSYGGYYGYTF. The DNA for the CDR3 is TGTGCCAGCAGTTACGGGGGCTACTATGGCTACACCTTC.

This clone has ten or more counts. The chain couples TRBV20-1 to TRBJ2-3; maybe TRBD2 (5 bases). The CDR3 extends over 11 amino acids. From germline, CDR1 is DFQATT and CDR2 SNEGSKA (reference sequence). V lost 6 bases and J 4 bases, leaving 8 bases between the germline ends. CDR3 in DNA: TGCAGTGCCCGGGATGCAGATACGCAGTATTTT. It translates to CSARDADTQYF.

The chain carries TRBV11-3 and TRBJ2-7, with D tentatively TRBD2 (6 bases). Germline values: CDR1 SGHNT, CDR2 YENEEA. Trimming shortened V by 5 bases and J by 3 bases, and 8 bases separated the two germline ends. CDR3 length equals 12 residues. CDR3 protein: CASSTGDYEQYF. CDR3 bases: TGTGCCAGCAGCACGGGGGACTACGAGCAGTACTTC.

J is TRBJ1-2 and V is TRBV19, with D possibly being TRBD1 (5 bases). The CDR3 covers 15 residues. Per germline, CDR1 LNHDA and CDR2 SQIVND (reference sequence). V gave up 5 bases and J gave up 4 bases, with 17 bases separating them. In nucleotides, the CDR3 is TGTGCCAGTAGTCCCCGGGACTTAGGGACCTATGGCTACACCTTC. It is translated as CASSPRDLGTYGYTF.

This clone appeared a single time. The gene calls are TRBV6-2 or TRBV6-3 and TRBJ2-5, with 11 positions matching TRBD2. The junction had 8 bases not matched to a gene; V was cut back by 6 bases and J by 2 bases. The CDR3 is made up of 16 amino acids. Germline CDR1 is MNHEY and CDR2 is SVGEGT. CDR3 in DNA: TGTGCCAGCAGCCCCCTAGCGGGGGGACCACAAGAGACCCAGTACTTC. This translates into CASSPLAGGPQETQYF.

The chain employs TRBV7-9 and TRBJ2-5; TRBD1 matches at 9 bases. The CDR3 has 14 amino acids. V lost 4 bases, J lost 1 base, and 1 base stayed unmatched. Germline V gene data show CDR1 as SEHNR and CDR2 as FQNEAQ (reference sequence). The CDR3 sequence: CASSSQGAQETQYF. The CDR3 nucleotides read TGTGCCAGCAGCTCACAGGGGGCCCAAGAGACCCAGTACTTC.

The V gene is TRBV4-3, the J gene TRBJ2-5; 7 positions match TRBD2. Germline CDR1 is LGHNA and CDR2 is YSLEER. V shed 8 bases, J shed 3 bases, and the junction held 15 bases outside the gene matches. CDR3 length: 16 amino acids. The CDR3 loop is CASLPRTLADEETQYF. For the CDR3, the DNA is TGCGCCAGCCTACCTCGGACGCTAGCGGACGAAGAGACCCAGTACTTC.

V and J are TRBV18 and TRBJ1-2, with a weak D call TRBD1 (5 bases). Trimming shortened V by 2 bases and J by 0 bases, and 16 bases separated the two germline ends. The CDR3 runs to 17 residues. Germline values: CDR1 KGHSH, CDR2 LQKENI. CDR3 amino acids: CASSPVPTGVSNYGYTF. As DNA, the CDR3 is TGTGCCAGCTCACCAGTGCCTACAGGAGTATCTAACTATGGCTACACCTTC.

The chain has TRBV14 and TRBJ1-2; 8 bases agree with TRBD1. The CDR3 has 16 amino acids. V gave up 1 base and J gave up 2 bases; unmatched junction bases: 6. CDR1 SGHDN and CDR2 FVKESK come from the germline V gene. This CDR3 is CASSQVGGQGNYGYTF. The CDR3 nucleotides read TGTGCCAGCAGCCAAGTCGGCGGACAGGGCAACTATGGCTACACCTTC.

The rearrangement links TRBV7-2 to TRBJ1-1, with a weak D call TRBD1 (5 bases). Germline V lookup: CDR1 SGHTA, CDR2 FQGNSA. CDR3 size: 15 residues. The V gene lost 5 bases and the J gene lost 4 bases, with 17 bases spanning the gap. Written as DNA, the CDR3 is TGTGCCAGCAGCCTAGGGAACCAGGGTAGCACTGAAGCTTTCTTT. Protein: CASSLGNQGSTEAFF.

V is TRBV19 and J is TRBJ1-2; the D is unclear. Germline CDR1 and CDR2: LNHDA and SQIVND (reference sequence). V lost 7 bases and J lost 5, with 17 bases in between. This CDR3 has 14 amino acids. CDR3 bases: TGTGCCAGTACCGCGGCGGAGCGGCTTTATGGCTACACCTTC. Protein: CASTAAERLYGYTF.

This chain links TRBV27 with TRBJ2-2, with 11 bases fitting TRBD2. J gave up 6 bases and V 5 bases, and 5 bases lay outside the gene matches. Germline values: CDR1 MNHEY, CDR2 SMNVEV (reference sequence). The CDR3 runs to 15 residues. CDR3 nucleotides: TGTGCCAGCAGTCAACTAGCGGGGGTAGCCGGGGAGCTGTTTTTT. Translation: CASSQLAGVAGELFF.